Listed below are T cell receptor beta chains from one sample, sequenced in a study of Tregs in tolerant kidney transplant recipients. Some clones are missing from TCRdb's copy, which holds only in-frame ones; the method was immunoSEQ multiplex PCR. This sample has some 110,000 clones; 92% occur once, and the top ten carry approximately 0.59%. Specimen: CD4+ T cells from blood. These receptors all come from a human donor in good health. Each CDR3 is given with its conserved first and last residue. D genes are given only for firm matches. Clone size appears in some rows only: once, few, many, or a class for an expanded clone.

D	size	V	J	length	CDR3	DNA
-	-	TRBV11-2	TRBJ2-7	12	CASSLGFGEQYF	TGTGCCAGCAGCTTAGGGTTCGGCGAGCAGTACTTC
-	-	TRBV6-1	TRBJ2-1	10	CASKGNEQFF	TGTGCCAGCAAGGGGAATGAGCAGTTCTTC
TRBD1	once	TRBV30	TRBJ2-3	14	CAWTDRGSTDTQYF	TGTGCCTGGACCGACAGGGGAAGCACAGATACGCAGTATTTT
TRBD1	few	TRBV19	TRBJ2-7	15	CASSASGQGTYEQYF	TGTGCCAGTAGCGCTTCGGGACAGGGCACCTACGAGCAGTACTTC
TRBD1	-	TRBV28	TRBJ2-6	16	CASLTGGFSGANVLTF	TGTGCCAGCCTGACAGGGGGTTTCTCTGGGGCCAACGTCCTGACTTTC
TRBD1	once	TRBV2	TRBJ1-2	15	CASSESTGGRYGYTF	TGTGCCAGCAGTGAGAGTACAGGGGGAAGATATGGCTACACCTTC
-	-	TRBV12-5	TRBJ2-5	18	CASGLVPDGQLLQETQYF	TGTGCTAGTGGTTTGGTACCAGACGGACAGCTACTCCAAGAGACCCAGTACTTC
TRBD2	-	TRBV5-1	TRBJ2-1	17	CASSLAWTSGNHNEQFF	TGCGCCAGCAGCTTGGCCTGGACTAGCGGGAACCACAATGAGCAGTTCTTC
TRBD1	-	TRBV7-2	TRBJ2-7	13	CASSLNPDRAQYF	TGTGCCAGCAGCTTGAACCCCGACAGGGCGCAGTACTTC
-	-	TRBV10-3	TRBJ1-5	15	CATHQGVGRNQPQHF	TGTGCCACCCACCAGGGAGTAGGTAGGAATCAGCCCCAGCATTTT
TRBD1	-	TRBV7-2	TRBJ2-7	15	CASSLVPGGGYEQYF	TGTGCCAGCAGCTTAGTCCCAGGGGGCGGGTACGAGCAGTACTTC
-	once	TRBV6-1	TRBJ2-5	15	CASSNARARGETQYF	TGTGCCAGCAGTAACGCCCGGGCCCGAGGGGAGACCCAGTACTTC
-	-	TRBV7-9	TRBJ2-5	14	CASSLAGVSETQYF	TGTGCCAGCAGCTTAGCCGGGGTATCCGAGACCCAGTACTTC
TRBD2	few	TRBV2	TRBJ2-1	13	CASKGTSYNEQFF	TGTGCCAGCAAGGGGACTAGCTACAATGAGCAGTTCTTC
-	-	TRBV5-1	TRBJ2-7	13	CASSPTWAYEQYF	TGCGCCAGCAGCCCGACCTGGGCGTACGAGCAGTACTTC
-	once	TRBV4-1	TRBJ1-2	14	CASSLLGGTPGYTF	TGCGCCAGCAGCCTCCTCGGTGGGACACCCGGCTACACCTTC
TRBD2	-	TRBV10-1	TRBJ2-7	16	CASSESGLAGLYEQYF	TGCGCCAGCAGTGAATCAGGACTAGCGGGACTGTACGAGCAGTACTTC
-	-	TRBV6-6	TRBJ1-1	13	CASSYTWGTEAFF	TGTGCCAGCAGTTACACTTGGGGCACTGAAGCTTTCTTT
-	-	TRBV6-1	TRBJ1-2	15	CASSSLPGLLTGYTF	TGTGCCAGCAGCTCCCTGCCGGGGCTTTTAACCGGCTACACCTTC
TRBD1	-	TRBV4-1	TRBJ1-5	15	CASSHLFQGGQPQHF	TGCGCCAGCAGCCATCTCTTCCAGGGGGGACAGCCCCAGCATTTT
-	-	TRBV18	TRBJ1-6	13	CASSQGNNSPLHF	TGTGCCAGCTCACAGGGGAATAATTCACCCCTCCACTTT
-	-	TRBV5-1	TRBJ1-1	14	CASSLALGDTEAFF	TGCGCCAGCAGCTTGGCATTGGGGGACACTGAAGCTTTCTTT
-	-	TRBV12-5	TRBJ2-6	13	CASARSGANVLTF	TGTGCTAGTGCTCGCTCTGGGGCCAACGTCCTGACTTTC
-	-	TRBV6-6	TRBJ1-1	15	CASSYSGQGSTEAFF	TGTGCCAGCAGTTACTCGGGGCAGGGTTCCACTGAAGCTTTCTTT
-	-	TRBV5-1	TRBJ2-3	13	CASSPGNVDTQYF	TGCGCCAGCAGCCCGGGGAACGTAGATACGCAGTATTTT
-	once	TRBV11-2	TRBJ2-7	18	CASSLLKGPGDIYYEQYF	TGTGCCAGCAGCTTACTAAAGGGGCCAGGGGACATCTACTACGAGCAGTACTTC
-	-	TRBV2	TRBJ2-2	15	CASRLGQGNTGELFF	TGTGCCAGCAGATTAGGGCAGGGGAACACCGGGGAGCTGTTTTTT
-	-	TRBV30	TRBJ1-1	15	CAWSVLGNRNTEAFF	TGTGCCTGGAGTGTACTAGGTAACCGGAACACTGAAGCTTTCTTT
TRBD2	-	TRBV6-1	TRBJ2-1	12	CASSVSGGNPFF	TGTGCCAGCAGCGTTAGCGGGGGCAACCCGTTCTTC
TRBD2	-	TRBV29-1	TRBJ2-1	15	CSATLRAGESNEQFF	TGCAGCGCGACCCTCCGGGCGGGAGAATCCAATGAGCAGTTCTTC
TRBD2	-	TRBV5-6	TRBJ2-1	15	CASSLVGTSARRGFF	TGTGCCAGCAGCTTGGTTGGGACTAGCGCCCGTCGGGGGTTCTTC
-	-	TRBV7-8	TRBJ1-3	14	CATAPQGLGNTIYF	TGTGCCACAGCGCCTCAGGGGCTTGGAAACACCATATATTTT
-	once	TRBV6-6	TRBJ2-5	15	CASSPLNMGQETQYF	TGTGCCAGCAGTCCCCTCAACATGGGTCAAGAGACCCAGTACTTC
-	few	TRBV5-1	TRBJ2-3	15	CASSMASSGTDTQYF	TGCGCCAGCAGCATGGCGTCCTCCGGCACAGATACGCAGTATTTT
-	-	TRBV7-8	TRBJ1-2	13	CASSLGLNYGYTF	TGTGCCAGCAGCTTAGGACTTAACTATGGCTACACCTTC
-	-	TRBV5-5	TRBJ2-1	15	CASSRVYSSYNEQFF	TGTGCCAGCAGTCGAGTGTACAGCTCCTACAATGAGCAGTTCTTC
-	-	TRBV23-1	TRBJ1-2	13	CASSQSRAEGYTF	TGCGCCAGCAGTCAATCGCGGGCGGAGGGCTACACCTTC
-	-	TRBV6-5	TRBJ1-3	12	CASTPLENTIYF	TGTGCCAGCACCCCGCTTGAAAACACCATATATTTT
TRBD1	-	TRBV6-5	TRBJ1-1	14	CASSWGQMNTEAFF	TGTGCCAGCAGCTGGGGACAGATGAACACTGAAGCTTTCTTT
-	-	TRBV21-1	TRBJ2-7	14	CASTPPCGLTEQYF	TGTGCCAGCACCCCCCCCTGTGGACTTACCGAGCAGTACTTC
TRBD1	-	TRBV9	TRBJ2-3	15	CASSASTGNRDTQYF	TGTGCCAGCAGCGCTTCGACAGGGAACCGCGATACGCAGTATTTT
TRBD2	-	TRBV6-4	TRBJ2-1	16	CASSDRSAGGYNEQFF	TGTGCCAGCAGTGACAGGTCGGCGGGGGGGTACAATGAGCAGTTCTTC
-	-	TRBV18	TRBJ1-2	12	CASSPGNYGYTF	TGTGCCAGCTCACCAGGGAACTATGGCTACACCTTC
TRBD1	once	TRBV11-2	TRBJ2-2	17	CASSFGARQGNTGELFF	TGTGCCAGCAGCTTTGGGGCCCGACAGGGGAACACCGGGGAGCTGTTTTTT
-	-	TRBV5-4	TRBJ2-1	11	CAIPTSNEQFF	TGTGCCATTCCGACTAGCAATGAGCAGTTCTTC
-	-	TRBV9	TRBJ1-1	14	CASSVEGALTEAFF	TGTGCCAGCAGCGTAGAAGGTGCCCTCACTGAAGCTTTCTTT
TRBD2	-	TRBV6-4	TRBJ2-2	16	CASSDGVAGATGELFF	TGTGCCAGCAGTGACGGAGTAGCGGGAGCTACCGGGGAGCTGTTTTTT
-	once	TRBV6-5	TRBJ1-1	12	CASGGVSTEAFF	TGTGCCAGCGGAGGAGTCAGCACTGAAGCTTTCTTT